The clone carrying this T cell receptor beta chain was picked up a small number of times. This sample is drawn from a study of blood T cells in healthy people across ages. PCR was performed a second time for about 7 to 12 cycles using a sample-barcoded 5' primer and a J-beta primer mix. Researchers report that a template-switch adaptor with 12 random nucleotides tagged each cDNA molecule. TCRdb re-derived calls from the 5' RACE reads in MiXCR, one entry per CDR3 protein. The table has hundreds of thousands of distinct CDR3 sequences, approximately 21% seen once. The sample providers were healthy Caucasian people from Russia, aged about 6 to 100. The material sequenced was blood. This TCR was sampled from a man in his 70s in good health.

CDR3 region: CASSLNRGGQETQYF. The CDR3 DNA reads TGTGCCAGCAGCTTAAACAGGGGAGGCCAAGAGACCCAGTACTTC. The chain links TRBV7-2 to TRBJ2-5; maybe TRBD1 (7 bases). Trimming removed 2 bases from V and 1 base from J, with 11 bases in between. Germline CDR1 and CDR2: SGHTA and FQGNSA. The CDR3 length is 15 residues.